The source of this T cell receptor (beta chain) is a study of blood T cell repertoires in COVID-19. Turning to the study itself: Some COVID-19 samples were acute and others convalescent; all came from the United States, Italy and Spain. T cells, B-cell-depleted T cells, or PBMCs supplied cDNA or gDNA.

In the source study's methods: Estimation of nucleated cell counts was performed using reference gene primer amplification. TCRdb's copy holds only in-frame clones and misses some; the assay was immunoSEQ multiplex PCR. The DNA gave D and trimming, while V, J and clone size come from that table. The sample holds around 140,000 clones, approximately 88% seen once. The CDR3 has 14 residues. V was cut by 6 bases and J by 2 bases, with 11 bases left in between. Looked up from germline, CDR1 is WSHSY and CDR2 is SAAADI. The sequenced sample consisted of peripheral blood. The receptor comes from a man aged 55 to 70 with active or convalescent COVID-19. V is TRBV10-2 and J is TRBJ2-1; possible D gene TRBD2, 6 bases. The CDR3 bases are TGCGCCAGCAGGGGGGACTGGACCTACAATGAGCAGTTCTTC. It is translated as CASRGDWTYNEQFF.